The next 3 T cell receptor beta chains were all read from a single sample in a study of tumor-infiltrating lymphocytes in localized non-small cell lung cancer. Data came from immunoSEQ multiplex PCR; TCRdb stores just in-frame clones and leaves some out. The data contain 15,000 to 20,000 clones, around 72% of them singletons. Sequencing was done on a sample of lung tumor tissue. The receptors originated from a human donor with non-small cell lung cancer.

The CDR3 nucleotides read TGTGCCAGCAGTGACTCCGAGAATTCACCCCTCCACTTT. Amino acid sequence: CASSDSENSPLHF. The chain joins TRBV6-4 to TRBJ1-6; no clear D gene. V gave up 0 bases and J gave up 7 bases, with 4 bases separating them. Germline CDR1 MRHNA, CDR2 SNTAGT. The length of the CDR3 is 13 residues.

The chain couples TRBV19 to TRBJ1-5, with D uncertain. V was shortened by 2 bases and J by 9 bases, with 8 bases between the two germline ends. Germline-derived CDR1 and CDR2 are LNHDA and SQIVND (reference sequence). CDR3 length: 12 amino acids. The CDR3 region is CASSIYLGPQHF. The CDR3 bases are TGTGCCAGTAGTATATATTTGGGGCCCCAGCATTTT.

The chain has TRBV28 and TRBJ1-4; 7 positions match TRBD1. There are 14 residues in the CDR3. Germline trimming cut 5 bases from V and 6 bases from J; bases unmatched to any gene: 6. In germline, CDR1 is MDHEN, CDR2 SYDVKM. The CDR3 protein is CASSSDRADEKLFF. As DNA, the CDR3 is TGTGCCAGCAGTAGTGACAGGGCGGATGAAAAACTGTTTTTT.